The rows below give T cell receptor beta chains drawn from one sample of a study of T cell responses to AZD1222 COVID-19 vaccine. The protocol was immunoSEQ multiplex PCR, while the TCRdb copy is restricted to in-frame clones and leaves out a portion. The sample records about 180,000 clones, 75% to 90% being singletons. The starting material was peripheral blood, obtained 28 days after the second dose of the MenACWY control vaccine. The receptors derive from an adult who received the MenACWY meningococcal vaccine as a control. The CDR3 runs from the conserved cysteine through the conserved F or W.

V: TRBV9
CDR3: CASSAGHPDTGELFF

V: TRBV7-2
CDR3: CASSSPAGTGGYNEQFF

V: TRBV18
CDR3: CASSLNGRDEKLFF

V: TRBV28
CDR3: CASSLQGPYGYTF

V: TRBV6-5
CDR3: CASSYTIRDSQQFF

V: TRBV10-3
CDR3: CAISEVEGASSYGYTF

V: TRBV2
CDR3: CASRGRKRGAEDEQYF

V: TRBV14
CDR3: CASSQDIRASYNEQFF

V: TRBV18
CDR3: CASSPAGVIGYEQYF

V: TRBV6-5
CDR3: CASRQRTTSTDTQYF

V: TRBV7-3
CDR3: CASSFGRTNQETQYF

V: TRBV19
CDR3: CASSSQGGTGANVLTF

V: TRBV30
CDR3: CAWSLNERLPDF

V: TRBV5-6
CDR3: CASSLAGLYNSPLHF

V: TRBV11-2
CDR3: CASSFGQAGEQYF

V: TRBV28
CDR3: CASSPEGRSEKLFF

V: TRBV11-2
CDR3: CASSLRASSYNEQFF